The T cell receptor beta chain described here comes from a study of Ad26.COV2.S vaccination and SARS-CoV-2 variants. Between the trimmed V and J ends, which lost 0 bases and 3 bases, there was a span of 9 bases. The CDR3 spans 14 residues. Germline V gene data show CDR1 as SGHTS and CDR2 as YDEGEE. Treatment here: approximately 18 received Ad26.COV2.S at low or high dose, single or two shots; several received placebo; per-sample allocation not given. Specimens were obtained on day 63 following the first vaccine or placebo injection. The method was immunoSEQ multiplex PCR; TCRdb's version includes in-frame clones alone and lacks a portion of them. The top ten hold 6.4% of the sample, which has around 300,000 clones, about 85% seen once. In this sample, this clone turned up a few times. Its cognate antigen is unknown. Study-level findings and limits: Reportedly, spike-specific CD8+ and CD4+ T cell responses achieved substantial breadth once vaccination had taken place. Placebo recipients and vaccine recipients were similar in non-spike TCR breadth.

The chain couples TRBV5-8 to TRBJ1-2; a possible D gene is TRBD1 (5 bases). This receptor was obtained from a person between 18 and 60 years old who received the Ad26.COV2.S COVID-19 vaccine or a placebo. Sequences were derived from peripheral blood, sampled in a trial of Ad26.COV2.S vaccine versus placebo. CDR3 loop: CASSLAGTYYGYTF. CDR3 sequence (DNA): TGTGCCAGCAGCTTGGCCGGGACTTACTATGGCTACACCTTC.